The present TCR beta chain was sequenced within a study of T cells in Graves' hyperthyroidism and ophthalmopathy. The table lists this clonotype with many counts. This CDR3 has 16 amino acids. The V end was cut by 0 bases, the J end by 2 bases, with 14 bases between. Germline V lookup: CDR1 SGHRS, CDR2 YFSETQ. Amplified TCR beta CDR3 regions came from RNA transcripts. HTBI primers were employed in a first-round RT-PCR of the TCR CDR3. Each CDR3 protein gets one entry after TCRdb re-called the multiplex PCR reads with MiXCR. The repertoire holds approximately 600,000 distinct CDR3 sequences, with 16% as singletons.

This chain connects TRBV5-1 to TRBJ1-1; tentatively, D is TRBD1 (6 bases). The receptor was isolated from a young woman with Graves' hyperthyroidism. The sample was blood. CDR3 DNA: TGCGCCAGCAGCTTGGAGGGACAAACCCTTAACACTGAAGCTTTCTTT. This codes for CASSLEGQTLNTEAFF. Full variable domain (outside the CDR3, taken from reference TRBV5-1 and TRBJ1-1): KAGVTQTPRYLIKTRGQQVTLSCSPISGHRSVSWYQQTPGQGLQFLFEYFSETQRNKGNFPGRFSGRQFSNSRSEMNVSTLELGDSALYLCASSLEGQTLNTEAFFGQGTRLTVV.